These 9 T cell receptor beta chains share one sample of origin, sequenced in a study of control samples from healthy donors and cancer patients. Profiling relied on immunoSEQ multiplex PCR, and the TCRdb table lists in-frame clones only, not all of them. The data hold more than 100,000 clones, with around 90% observed a single time. What was sequenced was blood. The receptors stem from a man younger than 30 in good health.

V is TRBV7-2 and J is TRBJ2-3; the match to TRBD2 covers 7 bases. The V and J ends lost 1 base and 0 bases, in that order; junction bases with no gene match: 4. CDR1 is SGHTA, CDR2 FQGNSA, per germline. CDR3 length equals 16 residues. CDR3 sequence reads: CASSLGAGISTDTQYF. The CDR3, as DNA: TGTGCCAGCAGCTTAGGAGCGGGGATAAGCACAGATACGCAGTATTTT.

This chain connects TRBV9 to TRBJ1-1; D is uncertain. The germline V gene has CDR1 SGDLS and CDR2 YYNGEE. This CDR3 has 14 amino acids. V was cut by 0 bases and J by 0 bases, with 6 bases left in between. This CDR3 reads CASSVAAVNTEAFF. CDR3 DNA sequence: TGTGCCAGCAGCGTAGCGGCCGTGAACACTGAAGCTTTCTTT.

This clone was picked up one time. The chain links TRBV9 to TRBJ1-5; D possibly corresponds to TRBD1 (5 bases). The V and J ends lost 6 bases and 2 bases respectively, with 6 bases between them. The V gene's germline CDR1 is SGDLS and CDR2 YYNGEE. There are 12 residues in the CDR3. CDR3 region: CASKGGNQPQHF. CDR3 nucleotide sequence: TGTGCCAGCAAAGGGGGCAATCAGCCCCAGCATTTT. Supplemented by reference TRBV9 and TRBJ1-5, the full variable domain reads DSGVTQTPKHLITATGQRVTLRCSPRSGDLSVYWYQQSLDQGLQFLIQYYNGEERAKGNILERFSAQQFPDLHSELNLSSLELGDSALYFCASKGGNQPQHFGDGTRLSIL.

The rearrangement uses TRBV19 and TRBJ1-4; possibly TRBD1 for D (5 bases). This CDR3 is built from 14 residues. The germline CDR1 and CDR2 sequences are LNHDA and SQIVND (reference sequence). V was clipped by 3 bases and J by 7 bases, with 12 bases between them. CDR3 sequence (DNA): TGTGCCAGTAGTATTCGTCGTGGGGGTGAAAAACTGTTTTTT. Its translation: CASSIRRGGEKLFF.

The chain has TRBV7-2 and TRBJ2-3; D might be TRBD2 (6 bases). V lost 5 bases to trimming and J lost 0 bases, with 15 bases between them. CDR1 and CDR2 (germline): SGHTA, FQGNSA. This CDR3 is 16 amino acids long. The CDR3 DNA sequence: TGTGCCAGCAGCCCCCAGGCGGGGCCTAGCACAGATACGCAGTATTTT. Translating gives CASSPQAGPSTDTQYF.

The chain combines TRBV5-1 with TRBJ1-3; D may be TRBD1 (5 bases). Trimming stripped 0 bases from V and 7 bases from J, with 14 bases between. The germline V gene has CDR1 SGHRS and CDR2 YFSETQ. The CDR3 is made up of 15 amino acids. The CDR3: CASSLAQGGRNTIYF. CDR3 sequence (DNA): TGCGCCAGCAGCTTGGCCCAGGGAGGCCGGAACACCATATATTTT.

The chain carries TRBV28 and TRBJ1-3; D gene unclear. Trimming took 5 bases from V and 2 from J, leaving 4 bases between them. The CDR3 is 12 amino acids. CDR1 and CDR2 from the germline V gene are MDHEN and SYDVKM. As DNA, the CDR3 is TGTGCCAGCAGTAACCCTGGAAACACCATATATTTT. This gives the protein CASSNPGNTIYF.

The chain combines TRBV12-2 with TRBJ2-7. TRBV12-2 is shown as a pseudogene. The CDR3 has 15 amino acids. CDR3: CASRRGQKRDYEQYV. For the CDR3, the DNA is TGTGCAAGTCGCCGGGGACAGAAGCGGGACTACGAGCAGTACGTC.

This chain connects TRBV27 to TRBJ2-7; TRBD2 matches 11 bases. Germline trimming cut 8 bases from V and 6 bases from J; bases unmatched to any gene: 6. This CDR3 is built from 13 residues. The germline V gene has CDR1 MNHEY and CDR2 SMNVEV (reference sequence). The CDR3 DNA reads as TGTGCCAGCGGTAGCGGGGGGGCCCCCGAGCAGTACTTC. The encoded protein is CASGSGGAPEQYF.